This T cell receptor (beta chain) stems from a study of PD-1 blockade in classical Hodgkin lymphoma. Profiled with immunoSEQ multiplex PCR; TCRdb holds only in-frame clones, not every one. The data show 5,000 or so clones, less than 75% seen once. Study observations and caveats: By C4D1, CD4+ diversity increased significantly, especially in complete responders. Newly diagnosed patients and complete responders had comparable diversity at baseline.

The CDR3 loop spans 17 amino acids. Trimming removed 1 base from V and 5 bases from J; junction bases left unmatched: 8. Germline V gene sequence: CDR1 LNHNV, CDR2 YYDKDF (reference sequence). Comments on this clone: Antigen unknown.

Time point indicated: cycle 4 day 1 (C4D1), after six to seven weeks of nivolumab. Every single patient, without exception, relapsed after autologous stem cell transplantation, and brentuximab vedotin exposure varied. Magnetic negative selection, applied to thawed PBMCs, was used to isolate the CD8+ T cells. This chain connects TRBV15 to TRBJ2-5; 12 positions agree with TRBD2. Material: CD8+ T cells from blood, obtained before the fourth cycle of nivolumab. This TCR derives from a human donor with classical Hodgkin lymphoma. CDR3 bases: TGTGCCACCAGCAGAGGCCAAGGACTAGCGGGAAAGGAGACCCAGTACTTC. Protein sequence: CATSRGQGLAGKETQYF.